The clone carrying this TCR beta chain was detected only a few times. Its matching antigen is unknown. Sequencing used immunoSEQ multiplex PCR; TCRdb keeps in-frame clones, though not all of them. The table includes fewer than 150,000 clones, 70% to 90% detected once. This entry is derived from a study of T cell responses to AZD1222 COVID-19 vaccine. Findings and limits, study-wide: Baseline seropositivity occurred in only six AZD1222 recipients. Compared with day 0, the breadth and depth of the Spike-specific TCR repertoire rose significantly after two doses of AZD1222. The span of vaccine-associated CD4 TCRs extended across spike, with dominance at 160-218 and 743-854. Clonal diversity may have been underestimated, and the donors were mostly white British, with more females than males.

Source: peripheral blood, taken 28 days after the second AZD1222 dose. The clonotype comes from an adult who received the AZD1222 COVID-19 vaccine.

The CDR3 DNA reads as TGTGCCAGCAGTTTCAATAATTCACCCCTCCACTTT. Residues: CASSFNNSPLHF. The chain combines TRBV27 with TRBJ1-6; D is undetermined. CDR3 length: 12 amino acids. The germline V and J ends were trimmed by 3 bases and 5 bases, with 2 bases remaining between them. CDR1 and CDR2 (germline): MNHEY, SMNVEV (reference sequence).